A single sample gave rise to the 22 T cell receptor beta chains below, sequenced in a study of T cell responses to AZD1222 COVID-19 vaccine. Profiling relied on immunoSEQ multiplex PCR, and the TCRdb table lists in-frame clones only, not all of them. Among about 170,000 clones listed, roughly 92% were seen once. This specimen was peripheral blood, taken on day 0 of AZD1222 vaccination. These receptors came from an adult in good health.

The chain has TRBV29-1 and TRBJ2-1; the match to TRBD2 covers 7 bases. This CDR3 region has 18 residues. Trimming cost V 4 bases and J 0 bases; bases outside gene matches: 15. Germline V gives CDR1 SQVTM, CDR2 ANQGSEA. CDR3 DNA: TGCAGCGTTGCCACACTGCCCGGGAGGAGGAGCTCCTACAATGAGCAGTTCTTC. Residues: CSVATLPGRRSSYNEQFF.

The rearrangement uses TRBV5-6 and TRBJ2-1; no definite D call. CDR3 length equals 14 residues. Between the trimmed V and J ends, which lost 6 bases and 8 bases, there was a span of 18 bases. From germline, CDR1 is SGHDT and CDR2 YYEEEE. The CDR3 here is CASTLYPGSHEQFF. The CDR3 nucleotides read TGTGCCAGCACGCTCTATCCCGGGTCCCATGAGCAGTTCTTC.

The rearrangement joins TRBV7-9 to TRBJ1-4, with D maybe TRBD1 (5 bases). Trimming shortened V by 4 bases and J by 3 bases, and 12 bases separated the two germline ends. The CDR3 length is 15 residues. Germline lookup yields CDR1 SEHNR and CDR2 FQNEAQ (reference sequence). The chain's CDR3 is CASSSAGEANEKLFF. CDR3 nucleotide sequence: TGTGCCAGCAGCTCCGCGGGGGAAGCTAATGAAAAACTGTTTTTT.

V and J are TRBV19 and TRBJ2-3, with a tentative D call TRBD1 (6 bases). Trimming took off 8 bases at V and 4 bases at J, with 16 bases between the two ends. Germline assignment: CDR1 LNHDA and CDR2 SQIVND (reference sequence). The CDR3 covers 14 residues. CDR3: CASCTGLDADTQYF. CDR3 DNA sequence: TGTGCCAGTTGTACAGGGTTGGATGCAGATACGCAGTATTTT.

The chain carries TRBV5-5 and TRBJ2-1; weak D call: TRBD2 (6 bases). CDR3 length: 16 residues. V dropped 2 bases and J dropped 6 bases, with 18 bases sitting between them. CDR1 and CDR2 from the germline V gene are SGHKS and YYEKEE (reference sequence). This CDR3 is CASSFTLRGISNEQFF. The DNA for the CDR3 is TGTGCCAGCAGCTTTACTCTGCGGGGTATCAGCAATGAGCAGTTCTTC.

This clone has only one observation. The chain couples TRBV5-5 to TRBJ1-1, with 10 bases lining up with TRBD1. Germline CDR1 SGHKS, CDR2 YYEKEE (reference sequence). There are 13 residues in the CDR3. Unmatched junction bases numbered 0, after V lost 0 bases and J lost 7 bases. The chain's CDR3 is CASSLGDRGEAFF. The CDR3 nucleotides read TGTGCCAGCAGCTTGGGGGACAGGGGTGAAGCTTTCTTT.

This chain connects TRBV6-6 to TRBJ1-1; 10 bases are shared with TRBD1. J was trimmed by 3 bases and V by 8 bases; bases with no gene match: 6. CDR3 size: 14 residues. Per the germline V gene, CDR1 is MNHNY and CDR2 is SVGAGI (reference sequence). The CDR3 is CASGRQGADTEAFF. The CDR3 DNA reads TGTGCCAGCGGGAGACAGGGGGCAGACACTGAAGCTTTCTTT.

This clone was seen only a few times. The rearrangement joins TRBV9 to TRBJ1-6, with no clear D. Germline assignment: CDR1 SGDLS and CDR2 YYNGEE. The V gene lost 4 bases and the J gene lost 6 bases, with 17 bases spanning the gap. The CDR3 length is 16 residues. For the CDR3, the DNA is TGTGCCAGCAGCTCCCGGAATGCAGATTTTAATTCACCCCTCCACTTT. Its translation is CASSSRNADFNSPLHF.

The V call is TRBV2, the J call TRBJ1-4, with D unclear. The germline CDR1 and CDR2 sequences are SNHLY and FYNNEI. The V end lost 4 bases, the J end lost 2 bases, and 11 bases lay between the germline ends. There are 15 residues in the CDR3. CDR3 bases: TGTGCCAGCAGTGGGGCCCGTGGCACTAATGAAAAACTGTTTTTT. This codes for CASSGARGTNEKLFF.

This clone has a handful of counts. This CDR3 is also generated by other DNA sequences in the sample. The CDR3 region is CASSLEGSGNTIYF. The CDR3 DNA sequence: TGCGCCAGCAGCTTGGAGGGGTCGGGTAACACCATATATTTT. The rearrangement joins TRBV5-1 to TRBJ1-3, with D possibly being TRBD1 (5 bases). The CDR3 covers 14 residues. Germline V gives CDR1 SGHRS, CDR2 YFSETQ. The V end was cut by 0 bases, the J end by 7 bases, with 11 bases between.

The chain recombines TRBV2 with TRBJ2-7; D gene ambiguous. The CDR3 is 14 residues long. Germline lookup yields CDR1 SNHLY and CDR2 FYNNEI. V shed 6 bases and J shed 7 bases, with 19 bases lying between them. This CDR3 is CASRRASNLWEQYF. The CDR3 DNA reads TGTGCCAGCAGAAGGGCTAGTAACCTTTGGGAGCAGTACTTC.

The chain recombines TRBV6-6 with TRBJ1-6, with D possibly being TRBD1 (5 bases). The V gene lost 9 bases and the J gene lost 7 bases, with 16 bases spanning the gap. The CDR3 is 14 residues long. The germline gives CDR1 MNHNY, CDR2 SVGAGI (reference sequence). The CDR3 spells CASGGSGGNSPLHF. In nucleotides, the CDR3 is TGTGCCAGTGGGGGGTCTGGGGGGAATTCACCCCTCCACTTT.

The V gene is TRBV7-8, the J gene TRBJ1-5; 10 bases align to TRBD1. The V gene's germline CDR1 is SGHVS and CDR2 FQNEAQ. J lost 4 bases, V lost 4 bases, and 4 bases had no gene match. The CDR3 extends over 15 amino acids. The DNA for the CDR3 is TGTGCCAGCAGCTCAGGGACAGGGGTTAATCAGCCCCAGCATTTT. Translation gives CASSSGTGVNQPQHF.

The chain joins TRBV4-2 to TRBJ2-5; TRBD1 or TRBD2 may be the D gene (5 bases each). V shed 4 bases and J shed 4 bases, with 16 bases lying between them. The V gene's germline CDR1 is LGHNA and CDR2 YNFKEQ. The CDR3 contains 15 residues. In DNA form, the CDR3 reads TGTGCCAGCAGCCTTATCCGGGACGGAAGAGAGACCCAGTACTTC. Translating gives CASSLIRDGRETQYF.

The gene calls are TRBV19 and TRBJ1-1; 8 bases map to TRBD1. V shed 5 bases, J shed 7 bases, and the junction held 6 bases outside the gene matches. Germline values: CDR1 LNHDA, CDR2 SQIVND (reference sequence). The CDR3 loop spans 13 amino acids. CDR3 sequence: CASSLTGEVEAFF. The CDR3 region has the DNA TGTGCCAGTAGTTTGACAGGGGAGGTTGAAGCTTTCTTT.

The rearrangement links TRBV27 to TRBJ1-5; the D is unclear. Trimming cost V 5 bases and J 2 bases, with 10 bases left between them. The CDR3 sequence is 14 residues long. CDR1 and CDR2 (germline): MNHEY, SMNVEV (reference sequence). The CDR3 sequence: CASSAYLGNQPQHF. CDR3 nucleotide sequence: TGTGCCAGCAGTGCCTACCTCGGCAATCAGCCCCAGCATTTT.

The table lists this clone with a few counts. The V and J genes are TRBV6-5 and TRBJ2-1; no clear D. CDR1 and CDR2 (germline): MNHEY, SVGAGI. The CDR3 runs 12 residues. V was pared by 8 bases and J by 10 bases, with 15 bases between. The CDR3 sequence is CASRAEAIEQFF. In DNA, the CDR3 is TGTGCCAGCCGGGCCGAAGCGATCGAGCAGTTCTTC.

The chain is built from TRBV25-1 and TRBJ2-7; D remains ambiguous. The length of the CDR3 is 12 residues. V shed 1 base and J shed 5 bases, with 6 bases lying between them. Germline CDR1 MGHDK, CDR2 SYGVNS. In DNA form, the CDR3 reads TGTGCCAGCAGTGAATTCTACGACGAGCAGTACTTC. This encodes CASSEFYDEQYF.

The chain couples TRBV6-2 or TRBV6-3 to TRBJ1-2; D is undetermined. CDR1 is MNHEY, CDR2 SVGEGT, per germline. This CDR3 is 14 amino acids long. Trimming took off 0 bases at V and 4 bases at J, with 9 bases between the two ends. CDR3 sequence: CASSYSGRSYGYTF. CDR3 nucleotide sequence: TGTGCCAGCAGTTACTCGGGCCGTAGCTATGGCTACACCTTC.

V usage is TRBV14 and J usage is TRBJ1-2; D remains ambiguous. Germline assignment: CDR1 SGHDN and CDR2 FVKESK. CDR3 size: 14 residues. Trimming took off 3 bases at V and 1 base at J, with 9 bases between the two ends. The DNA for the CDR3 is TGTGCCAGCAGCCACTTTCCAAATAACTATGGCTACACCTTC. This gives the protein CASSHFPNNYGYTF.

The rearrangement links TRBV30 to TRBJ1-5, with a weak D call TRBD1 (5 bases). The CDR3 runs to 16 residues. Germline V gives CDR1 GTSNPN, CDR2 SVGIG (reference sequence). With 3 bases removed from V and 6 bases from J, the gap between germline ends came to 21 bases. The CDR3 DNA sequence: TGTGCCTGGAGAAACCCAAGAGGGGCGTCGGGTCAGCCCCAGCATTTT. It codes for CAWRNPRGASGQPQHF.

This sequence joins TRBV3-1 (or the pseudogene TRBV3-2) and TRBJ2-7; D is unresolved. CDR1 LGHDT and CDR2 YNNKEL come from the germline V gene (reference sequence). Trimming left V 0 bases short and J 7 bases short, with 19 bases between. The length of the CDR3 is 16 residues. CDR3 in amino acids: CASSQDRWSKLREQYF. In nucleotides, the CDR3 is TGTGCCAGCAGCCAAGATAGGTGGAGCAAACTCAGGGAGCAGTACTTC.